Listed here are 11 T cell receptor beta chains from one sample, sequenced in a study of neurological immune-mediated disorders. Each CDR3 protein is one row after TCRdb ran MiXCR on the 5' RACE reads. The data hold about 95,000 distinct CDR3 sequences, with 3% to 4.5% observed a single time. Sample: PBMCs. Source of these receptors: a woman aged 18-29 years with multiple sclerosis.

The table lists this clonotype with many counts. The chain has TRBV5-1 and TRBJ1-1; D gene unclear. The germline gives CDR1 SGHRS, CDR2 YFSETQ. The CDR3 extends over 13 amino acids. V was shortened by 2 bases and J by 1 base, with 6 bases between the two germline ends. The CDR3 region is CASSFGRNTEAFF. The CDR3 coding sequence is TGCGCCAGCAGCTTTGGCAGGAACACTGAAGCTTTCTTT.

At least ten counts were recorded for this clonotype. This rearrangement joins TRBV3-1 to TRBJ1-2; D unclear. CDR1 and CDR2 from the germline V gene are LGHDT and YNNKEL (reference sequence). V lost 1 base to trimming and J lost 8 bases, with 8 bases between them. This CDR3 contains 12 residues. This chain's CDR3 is CASSQVIWGYTF. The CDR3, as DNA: TGTGCCAGCAGCCAAGTTATATGGGGCTACACCTTC.

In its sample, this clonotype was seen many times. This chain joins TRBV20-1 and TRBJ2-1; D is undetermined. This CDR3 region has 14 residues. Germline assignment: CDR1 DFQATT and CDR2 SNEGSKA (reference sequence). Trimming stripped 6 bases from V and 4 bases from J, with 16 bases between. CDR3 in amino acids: CSALYPPRYNEQFF. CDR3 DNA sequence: TGCAGTGCCCTTTACCCCCCTCGTTACAATGAGCAGTTCTTC.

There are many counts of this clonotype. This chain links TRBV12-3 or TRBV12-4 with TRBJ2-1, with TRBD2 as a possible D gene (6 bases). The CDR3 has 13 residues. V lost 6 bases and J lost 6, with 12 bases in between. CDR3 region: CASSPGDLNEQFF. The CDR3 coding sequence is TGTGCCAGCAGCCCGGGAGATCTCAATGAGCAGTTCTTC.

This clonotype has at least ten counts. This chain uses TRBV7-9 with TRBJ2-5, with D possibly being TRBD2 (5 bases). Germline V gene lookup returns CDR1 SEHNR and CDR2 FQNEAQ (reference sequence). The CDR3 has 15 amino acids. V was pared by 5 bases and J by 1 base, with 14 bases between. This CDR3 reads CASSPSGLGQETQYF. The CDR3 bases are TGTGCCAGCAGCCCCTCTGGACTGGGCCAAGAGACCCAGTACTTC.

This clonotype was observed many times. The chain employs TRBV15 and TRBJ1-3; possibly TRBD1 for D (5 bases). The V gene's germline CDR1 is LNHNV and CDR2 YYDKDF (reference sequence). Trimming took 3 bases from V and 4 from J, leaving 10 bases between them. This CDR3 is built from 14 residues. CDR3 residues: CATSRETGGNTIYF. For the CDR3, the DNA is TGTGCCACCAGCAGGGAAACAGGAGGAAACACCATATATTTT.

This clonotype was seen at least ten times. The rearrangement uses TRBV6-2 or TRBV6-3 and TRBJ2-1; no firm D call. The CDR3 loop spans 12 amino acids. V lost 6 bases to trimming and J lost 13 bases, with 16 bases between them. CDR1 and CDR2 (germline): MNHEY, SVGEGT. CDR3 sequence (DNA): TGTGCCAGCAGCTTAAACGGTAACCTCCAGTTCTTC. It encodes CASSLNGNLQFF.

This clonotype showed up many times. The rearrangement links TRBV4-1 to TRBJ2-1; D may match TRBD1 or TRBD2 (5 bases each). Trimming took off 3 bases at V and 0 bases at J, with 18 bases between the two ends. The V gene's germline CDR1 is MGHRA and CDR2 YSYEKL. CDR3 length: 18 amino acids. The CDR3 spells CASSHVRDLASSYNEQFF. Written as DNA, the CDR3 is TGCGCCAGCAGCCATGTCCGGGACCTAGCTAGCTCCTACAATGAGCAGTTCTTC.

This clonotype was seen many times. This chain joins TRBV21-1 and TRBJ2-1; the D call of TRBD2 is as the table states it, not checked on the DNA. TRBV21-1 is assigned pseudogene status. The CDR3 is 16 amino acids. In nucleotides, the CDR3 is TGTGCCAGCAGCAAACCGGGGGTGGGGCGGGAGCGAGAGCAGTTCTTC. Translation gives CASSKPGVGREREQFF.

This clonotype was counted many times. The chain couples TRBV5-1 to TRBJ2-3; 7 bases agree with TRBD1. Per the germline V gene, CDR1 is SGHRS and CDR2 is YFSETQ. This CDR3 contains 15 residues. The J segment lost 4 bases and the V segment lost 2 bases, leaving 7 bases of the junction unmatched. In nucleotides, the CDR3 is TGCGCCAGCAGCTTCCGGGACAGCAGGGCAGATACGCAGTATTTT. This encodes CASSFRDSRADTQYF. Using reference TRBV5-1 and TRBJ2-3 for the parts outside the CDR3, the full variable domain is KAGVTQTPRYLIKTRGQQVTLSCSPISGHRSVSWYQQTPGQGLQFLFEYFSETQRNKGNFPGRFSGRQFSNSRSEMNVSTLELGDSALYLCASSFRDSRADTQYFGPGTRLTVL.

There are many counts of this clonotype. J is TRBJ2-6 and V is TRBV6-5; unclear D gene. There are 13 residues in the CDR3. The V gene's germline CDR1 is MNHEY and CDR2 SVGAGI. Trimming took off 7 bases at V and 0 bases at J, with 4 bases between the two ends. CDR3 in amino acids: CASTSSGANVLTF. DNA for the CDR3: TGTGCCAGCACCAGCTCTGGGGCCAACGTCCTGACTTTC.